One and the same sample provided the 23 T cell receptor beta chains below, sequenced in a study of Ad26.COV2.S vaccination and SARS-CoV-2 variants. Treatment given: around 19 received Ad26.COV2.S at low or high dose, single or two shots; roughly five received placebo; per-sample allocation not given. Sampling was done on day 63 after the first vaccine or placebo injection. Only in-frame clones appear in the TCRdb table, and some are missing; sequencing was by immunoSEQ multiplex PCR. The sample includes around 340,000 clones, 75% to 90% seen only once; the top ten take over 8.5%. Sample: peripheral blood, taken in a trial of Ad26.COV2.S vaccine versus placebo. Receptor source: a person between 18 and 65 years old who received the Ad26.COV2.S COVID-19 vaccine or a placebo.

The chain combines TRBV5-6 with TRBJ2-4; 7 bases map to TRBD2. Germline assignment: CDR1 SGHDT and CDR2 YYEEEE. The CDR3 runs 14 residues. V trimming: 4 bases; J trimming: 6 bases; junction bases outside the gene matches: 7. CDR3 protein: CASSAGLEGNIQYF. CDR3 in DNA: TGTGCCAGCAGCGCCGGACTAGAAGGAAACATTCAGTACTTC.

CDR3 residues: CASSIASGSNQPQHF. The CDR3 region has the DNA TGTGCCAGTAGTATAGCCTCAGGTAGCAATCAGCCCCAGCATTTT. The rearrangement uses TRBV19 and TRBJ1-5; D gene uncertain. V was clipped by 1 base and J by 0 bases, with 7 bases between them. This CDR3 is 15 amino acids long. The germline gives CDR1 LNHDA, CDR2 SQIVND (reference sequence).

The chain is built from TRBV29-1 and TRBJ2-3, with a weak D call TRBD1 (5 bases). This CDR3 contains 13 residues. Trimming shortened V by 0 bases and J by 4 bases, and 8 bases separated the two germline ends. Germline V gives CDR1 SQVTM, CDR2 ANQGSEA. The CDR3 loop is CSVEDPGPDTQYF. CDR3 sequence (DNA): TGCAGCGTTGAAGATCCAGGGCCAGATACGCAGTATTTT.

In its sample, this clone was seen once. Here the CDR3 reads CASSIRLGHEQYF. The CDR3, as DNA: TGTGCCAGTAGTATACGATTGGGCCACGAGCAGTACTTC. The rearrangement links TRBV19 to TRBJ2-7; D gene ambiguous. CDR1 is LNHDA, CDR2 SQIVND, per germline (reference sequence). The CDR3 has 13 residues. Trimming removed 2 bases from V and 5 bases from J, with 10 bases in between.

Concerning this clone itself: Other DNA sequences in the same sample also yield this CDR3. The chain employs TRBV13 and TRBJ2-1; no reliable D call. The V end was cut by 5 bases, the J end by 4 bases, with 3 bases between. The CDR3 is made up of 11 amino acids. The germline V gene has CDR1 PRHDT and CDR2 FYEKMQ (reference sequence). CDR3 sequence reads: CASSQYNEQFF. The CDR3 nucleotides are TGTGCCAGCAGCCAATACAATGAGCAGTTCTTC.

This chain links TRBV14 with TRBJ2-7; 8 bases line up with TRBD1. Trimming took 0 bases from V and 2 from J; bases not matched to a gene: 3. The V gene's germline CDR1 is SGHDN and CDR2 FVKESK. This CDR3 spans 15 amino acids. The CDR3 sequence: CASSQDWTGTYEQYF. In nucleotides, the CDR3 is TGTGCCAGCAGCCAAGATTGGACAGGGACCTACGAGCAGTACTTC.

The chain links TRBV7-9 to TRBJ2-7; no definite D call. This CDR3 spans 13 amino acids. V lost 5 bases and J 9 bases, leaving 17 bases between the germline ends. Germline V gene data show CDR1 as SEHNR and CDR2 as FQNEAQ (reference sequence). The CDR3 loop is CASSPTPDGVQYF. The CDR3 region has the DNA TGTGCCAGCAGCCCCACGCCCGATGGCGTGCAGTACTTC.

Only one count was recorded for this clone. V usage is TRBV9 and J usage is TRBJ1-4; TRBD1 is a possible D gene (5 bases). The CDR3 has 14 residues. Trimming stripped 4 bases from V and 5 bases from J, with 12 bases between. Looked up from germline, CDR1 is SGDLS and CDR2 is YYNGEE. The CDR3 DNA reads TGTGCCAGCAGCCCCGGGGGGGGGAATGAAAAACTGTTTTTT. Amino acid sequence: CASSPGGGNEKLFF.

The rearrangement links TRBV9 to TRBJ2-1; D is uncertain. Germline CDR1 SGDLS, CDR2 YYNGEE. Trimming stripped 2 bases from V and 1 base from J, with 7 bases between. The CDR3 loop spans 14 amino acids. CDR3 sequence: CASSVDGSYNEQFF. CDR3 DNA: TGTGCCAGCAGCGTCGACGGTTCCTACAATGAGCAGTTCTTC.

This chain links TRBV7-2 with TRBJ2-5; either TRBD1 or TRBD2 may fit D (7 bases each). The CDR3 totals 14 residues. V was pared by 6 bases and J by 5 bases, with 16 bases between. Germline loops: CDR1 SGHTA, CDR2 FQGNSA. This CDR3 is CASRPGGGSETQYF. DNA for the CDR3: TGTGCCAGCAGACCAGGGGGGGGAAGTGAGACCCAGTACTTC.

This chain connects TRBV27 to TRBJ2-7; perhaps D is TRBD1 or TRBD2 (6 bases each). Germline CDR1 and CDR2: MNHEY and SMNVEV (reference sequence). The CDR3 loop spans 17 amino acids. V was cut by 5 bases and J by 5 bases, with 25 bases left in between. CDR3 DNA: TGTGCCAGCAGTCCTCACGCGGAGCGACTCCGGGGGCACGAGCAGTACTTC. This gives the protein CASSPHAERLRGHEQYF.

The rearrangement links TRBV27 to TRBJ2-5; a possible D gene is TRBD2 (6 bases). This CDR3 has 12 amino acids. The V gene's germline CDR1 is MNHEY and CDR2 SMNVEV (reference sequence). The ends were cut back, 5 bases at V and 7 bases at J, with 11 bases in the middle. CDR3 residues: CASSLMGGTQYF. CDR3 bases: TGTGCCAGCAGTCTTATGGGGGGGACCCAGTACTTC.

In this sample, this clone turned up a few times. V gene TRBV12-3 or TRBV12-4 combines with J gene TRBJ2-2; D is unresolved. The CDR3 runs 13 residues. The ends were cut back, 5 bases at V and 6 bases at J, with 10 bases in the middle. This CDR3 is CASSPDGAGELFF. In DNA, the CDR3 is TGTGCCAGCAGTCCCGACGGCGCCGGGGAGCTGTTTTTT.

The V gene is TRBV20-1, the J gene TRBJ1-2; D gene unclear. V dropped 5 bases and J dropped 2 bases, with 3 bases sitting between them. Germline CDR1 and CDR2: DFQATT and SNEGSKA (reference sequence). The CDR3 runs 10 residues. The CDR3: CSARNYGYTF. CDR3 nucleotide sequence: TGCAGTGCTCGGAACTATGGCTACACCTTC.

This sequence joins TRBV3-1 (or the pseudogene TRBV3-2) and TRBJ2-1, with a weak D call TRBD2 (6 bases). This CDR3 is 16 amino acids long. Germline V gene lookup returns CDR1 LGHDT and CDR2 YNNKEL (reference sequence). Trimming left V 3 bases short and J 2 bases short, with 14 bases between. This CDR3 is CASSQSGAATYNEQFF. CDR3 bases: TGTGCCAGCAGCCAGTCGGGAGCGGCGACCTACAATGAGCAGTTCTTC.

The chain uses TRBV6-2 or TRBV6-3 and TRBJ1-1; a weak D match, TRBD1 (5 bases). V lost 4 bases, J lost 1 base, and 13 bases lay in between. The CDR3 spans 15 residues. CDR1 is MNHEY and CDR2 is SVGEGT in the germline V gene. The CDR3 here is CASSSGRGENTEAFF. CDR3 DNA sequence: TGTGCCAGCAGTTCGGGGCGGGGGGAGAACACTGAAGCTTTCTTT.

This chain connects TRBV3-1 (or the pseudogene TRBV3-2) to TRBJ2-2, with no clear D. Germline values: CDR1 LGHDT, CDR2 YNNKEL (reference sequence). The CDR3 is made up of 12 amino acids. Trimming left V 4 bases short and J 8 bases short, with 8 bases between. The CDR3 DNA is TGTGCCAGCAGCCCAGGATCAGGGGAGCTGTTTTTT. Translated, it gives CASSPGSGELFF.

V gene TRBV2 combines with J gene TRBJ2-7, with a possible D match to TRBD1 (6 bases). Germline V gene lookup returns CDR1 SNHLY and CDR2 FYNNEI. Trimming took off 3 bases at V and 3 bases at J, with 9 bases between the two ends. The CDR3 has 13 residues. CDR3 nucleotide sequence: TGTGCCAGCAGTGACCTGGACAGCTACGAGCAGTACTTC. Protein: CASSDLDSYEQYF.

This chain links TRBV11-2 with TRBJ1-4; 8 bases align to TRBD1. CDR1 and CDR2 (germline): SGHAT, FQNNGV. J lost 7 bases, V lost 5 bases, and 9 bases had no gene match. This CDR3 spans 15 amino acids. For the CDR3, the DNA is TGTGCCAGCAGCATCCGACAGGGGATAGGTGAAAAACTGTTTTTT. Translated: CASSIRQGIGEKLFF.

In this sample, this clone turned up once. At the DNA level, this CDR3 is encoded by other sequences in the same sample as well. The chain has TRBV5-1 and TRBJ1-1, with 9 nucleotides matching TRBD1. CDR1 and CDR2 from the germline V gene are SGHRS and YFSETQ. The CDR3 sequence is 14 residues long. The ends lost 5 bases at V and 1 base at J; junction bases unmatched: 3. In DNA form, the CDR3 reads TGCGCCAGCAGTTGGACAGGGGAGAACACTGAAGCTTTCTTT. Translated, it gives CASSWTGENTEAFF.

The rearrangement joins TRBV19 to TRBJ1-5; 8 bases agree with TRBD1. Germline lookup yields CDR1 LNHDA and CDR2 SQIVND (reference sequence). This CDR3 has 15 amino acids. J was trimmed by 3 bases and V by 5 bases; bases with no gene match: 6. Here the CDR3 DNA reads TGTGCCAGTAGTTTCGCCAGGGGGCTCAATCAGCCCCAGCATTTT. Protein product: CASSFARGLNQPQHF.

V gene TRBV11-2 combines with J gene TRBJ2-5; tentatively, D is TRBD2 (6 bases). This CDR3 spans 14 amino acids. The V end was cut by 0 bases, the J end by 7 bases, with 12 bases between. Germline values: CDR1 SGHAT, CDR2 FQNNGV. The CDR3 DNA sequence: TGTGCCAGCAGCTTAGACCGTGGGGGAGGGACCCAGTACTTC. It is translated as CASSLDRGGGTQYF.

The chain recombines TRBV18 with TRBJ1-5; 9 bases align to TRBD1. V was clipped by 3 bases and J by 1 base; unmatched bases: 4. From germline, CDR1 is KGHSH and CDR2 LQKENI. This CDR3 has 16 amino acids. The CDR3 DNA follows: TGTGCCAGCTCACCCGGACAGGGGACGAGCAATCAGCCCCAGCATTTT. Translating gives CASSPGQGTSNQPQHF.